This TCR beta chain was recorded in a study of T cell responses to AZD1222 COVID-19 vaccine. Study-level points and caveats: Dominant CD4 TCR responses targeted spike regions 160-218 and 743-854. Reportedly, close to half of spike-specific TCRs are directed against unmutated variant regions. Only six people who got AZD1222 tested seropositive at baseline. Females made up more of the donors, who were largely white British, and clonal diversity may have come out too low.

Germline V lookup: CDR1 MNHNS, CDR2 SASEGT. The CDR3 is 16 amino acids. The V end was cut by 0 bases, the J end by 0 bases, with 9 bases between. This clone showed up just once. Its cognate antigen is unknown. Some clones are missing from TCRdb's copy, which holds only in-frame ones; the method was immunoSEQ multiplex PCR. The sample includes fewer than 90,000 clones, 75% to 95% of them seen just once. This TCR came from an adult who received the AZD1222 COVID-19 vaccine. This specimen consisted of peripheral blood, obtained 28 days after the second AZD1222 dose. The chain carries TRBV6-1 and TRBJ1-3; D is uncertain. In DNA, the CDR3 is TGTGCCAGCAGTGAAGCCAGGCATTTCTCTGGAAACACCATATATTTT. This encodes CASSEARHFSGNTIYF.